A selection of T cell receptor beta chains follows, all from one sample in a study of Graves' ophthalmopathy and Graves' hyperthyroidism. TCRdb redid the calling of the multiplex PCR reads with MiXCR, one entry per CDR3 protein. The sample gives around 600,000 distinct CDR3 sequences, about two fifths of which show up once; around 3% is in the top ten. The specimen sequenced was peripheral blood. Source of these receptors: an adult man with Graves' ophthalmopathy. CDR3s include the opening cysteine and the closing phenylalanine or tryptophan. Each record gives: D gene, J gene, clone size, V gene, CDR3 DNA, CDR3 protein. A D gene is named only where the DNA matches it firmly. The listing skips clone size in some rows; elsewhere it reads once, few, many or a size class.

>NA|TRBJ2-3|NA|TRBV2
TGTGCCAGCCACCGGACGGAAACTAGCACAGATACGCAGTATTTT
CASHRTETSTDTQYF
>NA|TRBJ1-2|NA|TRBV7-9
TGTGCCAGCAGCCAAGATAGGGCTCCGGGCTACACCTTC
CASSQDRAPGYTF
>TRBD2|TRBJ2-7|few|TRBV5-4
TGTGCCAGCAGCCCCCGGACTAGCGGGCTAGACGAGCAGTACTTC
CASSPRTSGLDEQYF
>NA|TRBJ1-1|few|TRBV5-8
TGTGCCAGCAGTTCGCGGACGGGCGACCACACTGAAGCTTTCTTT
CASSSRTGDHTEAFF
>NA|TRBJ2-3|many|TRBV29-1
TGCAGCGTTGAGAACACAGATACGCAGTATTTT
CSVENTDTQYF
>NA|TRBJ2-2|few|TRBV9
TGTGCCAGCAGCACCGAGGGGGGGACCGGGGAGCTGTTTTTT
CASSTEGGTGELFF
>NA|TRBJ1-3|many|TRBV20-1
TGCAGCTTTACAAGGGAGTTCGGAAACACCATATATTTT
CSFTREFGNTIYF
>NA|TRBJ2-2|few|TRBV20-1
TGCAGTGCTAGAGATCGCCAGAACACCGGGGAGCTGTTTTTT
CSARDRQNTGELFF
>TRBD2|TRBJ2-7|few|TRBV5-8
TGTGCCAGCAGCTTGGGGCTAGCGGGGGTCCTCGAGCAGTACTTC
CASSLGLAGVLEQYF
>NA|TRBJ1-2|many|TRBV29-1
TGCAGCGCAGATCAAGGAGCTAACTATGGCTACACCTTC
CSADQGANYGYTF
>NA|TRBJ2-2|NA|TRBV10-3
TGTGCCAGCAGTTACGATCAAGATTCCTTTTACACCGGGGAGCTGTTTTTT
CASSYDQDSFYTGELFF
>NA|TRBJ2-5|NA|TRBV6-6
TGTGCCAGCAGTTACCCCTTACAGGGCGAGACCCAGTACTTC
CASSYPLQGETQYF
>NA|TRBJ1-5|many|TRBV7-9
TGTGCCAGCAGCCCAACCGATAGCAATCAGCCCCAGCATTTT
CASSPTDSNQPQHF
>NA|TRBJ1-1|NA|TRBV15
TGTGCCACCAGCACCCGACAGGCACTCTTT
CATSTRQALF
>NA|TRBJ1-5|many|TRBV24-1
TGTGCCACCAGTGAAAGTGGGCAGGGACGCAATCAGCCCCAGCATTTT
CATSESGQGRNQPQHF
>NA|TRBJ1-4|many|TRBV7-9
TGTGCCAGCAGCTTAGGCACAGGGTATGAAAAACTGTTTTTT
CASSLGTGYEKLFF
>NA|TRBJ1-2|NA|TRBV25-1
TGTGCCAGCCTAAATGGCTACACCTTC
CASLNGYTF
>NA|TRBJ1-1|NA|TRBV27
TGTGCCAGCAGTCTGTGGGGGCCAGGGAGTCAAGCTTTCTTT
CASSLWGPGSQAFF
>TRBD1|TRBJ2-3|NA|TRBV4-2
TGTGCCAGCAGCCAAGTGGGACCGTGGGACAGCAAAACAGATACGCAGTATTTT
CASSQVGPWDSKTDTQYF
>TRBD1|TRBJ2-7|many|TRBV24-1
TGTGCCACCAGTCCGCAGGGGGCCCCTTTCTACGAGCAGTACTTC
CATSPQGAPFYEQYF
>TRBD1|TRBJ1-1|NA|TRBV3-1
TGTGCCAGCAGCTTATTCGGGACAGGGAACACTGAAGCTTTCTTT
CASSLFGTGNTEAFF
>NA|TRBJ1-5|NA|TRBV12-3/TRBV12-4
TGTGTCAGCAGTAGGGAGGGCAGGGGTAATCAGCCCCAGCATTTT
CVSSREGRGNQPQHF
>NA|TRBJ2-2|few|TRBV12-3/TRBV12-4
TGTGCCAGCAGTTTTCGTAAAGGGCACACCGGGGAGCTGTTTTTT
CASSFRKGHTGELFF
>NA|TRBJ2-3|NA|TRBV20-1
TGCAGTGCTAGAAAGGGGGCAGATACGCAGTATTTT
CSARKGADTQYF
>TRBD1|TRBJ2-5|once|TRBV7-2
TGTGCCAGCAGCCCCCAGGGGGACAGGGACCCCCAAGAGACCCAGTACTTC
CASSPQGDRDPQETQYF
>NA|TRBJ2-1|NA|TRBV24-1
TGTGCCACGTGGCAGTGGGACAATGAGCAGTTCTTC
CATWQWDNEQFF
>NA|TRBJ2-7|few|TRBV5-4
TGTGCCAGCAGCTTTTTAGGGACCGAGCAGTACTTC
CASSFLGTEQYF
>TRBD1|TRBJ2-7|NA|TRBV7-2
TGTGCCAGCGGACAGGGACAGGGGGCTGTATGGTCCTACAATGAGCAGTACTTC
CASGQGQGAVWSYNEQYF
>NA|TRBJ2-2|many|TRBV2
TGTGCCAGCAGTGAAGTTCCGAGCGCCGGGGAGCTGTTTTTT
CASSEVPSAGELFF
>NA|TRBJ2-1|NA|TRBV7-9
TGTGCCAGCAGCTTGACGTCGGAGGAGCAGTTCTTC
CASSLTSEEQFF
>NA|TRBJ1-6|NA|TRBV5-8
TGTGCCAGCAGTGCCGGGACTAGCGGGAGTTCACCCCTCCACTTT
CASSAGTSGSSPLHF
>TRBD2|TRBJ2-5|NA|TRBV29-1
TGCAGCGTGTCTAGCGGGAGGGCGAATGAGACCCAGTACTTC
CSVSSGRANETQYF
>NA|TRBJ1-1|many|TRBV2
TGTGCCATGCTATCGGACACTGAAGCTTTCTTT
CAMLSDTEAFF
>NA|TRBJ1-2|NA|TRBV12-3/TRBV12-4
TGTGCCAGCAGTTTAGTCCGACAGATCTATGGCTACACCTTC
CASSLVRQIYGYTF
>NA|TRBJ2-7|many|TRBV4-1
TGCGCCAGCAGCCAAATCGTGACTAGGCCATACGAGCAGTACTTC
CASSQIVTRPYEQYF
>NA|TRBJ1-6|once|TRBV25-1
TGTGCCAGCCAAGAAGGTTCACCCCTCCACTTT
CASQEGSPLHF
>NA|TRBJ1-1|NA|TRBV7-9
TGTGCCAGCAGCTTACACAGCAAAGCTTTCTTT
CASSLHSKAFF
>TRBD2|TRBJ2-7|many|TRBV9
TGTGCCAGCAGCGTAGGGCTAGCGGGGGCCTACGAGCAGTACTTC
CASSVGLAGAYEQYF
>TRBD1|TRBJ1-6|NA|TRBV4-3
TGCGCCGGCAGCCACCCTAGACAGGGGGGATCACCCCTCCACTTT
CAGSHPRQGGSPLHF
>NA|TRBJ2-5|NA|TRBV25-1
TGTGCCAGTGAATCCGAGACCCAGTACTTC
CASESETQYF
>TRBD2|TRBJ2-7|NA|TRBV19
TGTGCCAGTAGTATTTCGACTAGCGGCTACAATGAGCAGTACTTC
CASSISTSGYNEQYF